A single sample is the source of the 15 T cell receptor beta chains below, sequenced in a study of cytomegalovirus exposure and HLA in healthy donors (dated by TCRdb to about 2017). The library relied on the immunoSEQ multiplex PCR assay. A mixture of 60 forward primers for TCR Vbeta segments and 13 reverse primers for TCR Jbeta segments was used in the multiplex PCR. TCRdb took this table from immuneACCESS and kept in-frame rearrangements with V and J called. Such tables lack part of the clones; where checked against another copy, unresolved V genes explain under half of the gap, and the rest is unexplained. Across this sample there are 200,000 or so clones, with about 80% seen only once. The top ten hold roughly 2.1% of the sample. Material: PBMCs. The receptors derive from a woman between 18 and 29 years old in good health and CMV-seropositive.

This chain connects TRBV6-5 to TRBJ1-1; 7 nucleotides align to TRBD1. Germline assignment: CDR1 MNHEY and CDR2 SVGAGI. CDR3 length equals 13 residues. Trimming removed 6 bases from V and 4 bases from J; junction bases left unmatched: 5. For the CDR3, the DNA is TGTGCCAGCAGGCCCCCAGGGGGCACTGAAGCTTTCTTT. It specifies CASRPPGGTEAFF.

A single count supports this clone. The chain uses TRBV5-1 and TRBJ2-4, with TRBD2 matching 7 bases. The CDR3 length is 15 residues. The V gene's germline CDR1 is SGHRS and CDR2 YFSETQ. V was pared by 3 bases and J by 6 bases, with 9 bases of the junction left unmatched. The CDR3 reads CASSSTSSGRNIQYF. CDR3 nucleotide sequence: TGCGCCAGCAGCTCGACTAGCTCGGGTAGAAACATTCAGTACTTC.

The V gene is TRBV2, the J gene TRBJ2-2, with D possibly TRBD2 on 6 matching bases. Germline V lookup: CDR1 SNHLY, CDR2 FYNNEI. The CDR3 sequence is 12 residues long. The V end was cut by 5 bases, the J end by 9 bases, with 10 bases between. CDR3 in DNA: TGTGCCAGCAGTAGCGGGCACCGGGAGCTGTTTTTT. Protein: CASSSGHRELFF.

The genes are TRBV18 and TRBJ2-5; the match to TRBD2 covers 7 bases. The V segment lost 4 bases and the J segment 2 bases; nucleotides outside the gene matches: 1. The germline gives CDR1 KGHSH, CDR2 LQKENI. CDR3 length: 13 residues. The CDR3 spells CASSRAGQETQYF. For the CDR3, the DNA is TGTGCCAGCTCACGAGCGGGGCAAGAGACCCAGTACTTC.

This chain links TRBV2 with TRBJ1-2; 8 bases fit TRBD1. The germline CDR1 and CDR2 sequences are SNHLY and FYNNEI. The V segment lost 8 bases and the J segment 4 bases; nucleotides outside the gene matches: 18. The CDR3 is made up of 17 amino acids. In DNA form, the CDR3 reads TGTGCCAGCCGCCCCAGGGGGCTAGGGGTCCCCCTCTATGGCTACACCTTC. Translated: CASRPRGLGVPLYGYTF.

The chain couples TRBV2 to TRBJ1-1; the D is unclear. The V end lost 3 bases, the J end lost 1 base, and 12 bases lay between the germline ends. Per the germline V gene, CDR1 is SNHLY and CDR2 is FYNNEI. This CDR3 is 15 amino acids long. The CDR3 sequence is CASSDPGSKNTEAFF. CDR3 DNA sequence: TGTGCCAGCAGTGACCCAGGCTCGAAGAACACTGAAGCTTTCTTT.

V usage is TRBV7-2 and J usage is TRBJ2-2, with D tentatively TRBD1 (6 bases). V shed 3 bases and J shed 5 bases, with 13 bases lying between them. The CDR3 has 15 residues. Germline CDR1 reads SGHTA; CDR2 reads FQGNSA. In nucleotides, the CDR3 is TGTGCCAGCAGCTTTCAGGGTAGGGGGACCGGGGAGCTGTTTTTT. Protein sequence: CASSFQGRGTGELFF.

The chain links TRBV10-1 to TRBJ1-1, with D possibly matching TRBD1 (6 bases). V gave up 0 bases and J gave up 4 bases, with 15 bases separating them. The germline CDR1 and CDR2 sequences are WNHNN and SYGVQD (reference sequence). CDR3 length: 16 residues. The CDR3 coding sequence is TGCGCCAGCAGTGAGTCGGGGGCGGTGGAGCGCACTGAAGCTTTCTTT. This encodes CASSESGAVERTEAFF.

The chain employs TRBV18 and TRBJ1-1, with D unresolved. The CDR3 contains 13 residues. Trimming cost V 6 bases and J 6 bases, with 14 bases left between them. Germline CDR1 is KGHSH and CDR2 is LQKENI. This CDR3 reads CASSPNQEAEAFF. The DNA of the CDR3 is TGTGCCAGCTCCCCGAACCAGGAGGCTGAAGCTTTCTTT.

The CDR3 loop is CASSLAGWPEAFF. DNA for the CDR3: TGTGCCAGCAGCTTGGCCGGGTGGCCTGAAGCTTTCTTT. The chain recombines TRBV13 with TRBJ1-1; the D is unclear. The CDR3 extends over 13 amino acids. The germline CDR1 and CDR2 sequences are PRHDT and FYEKMQ (reference sequence). V lost 3 bases to trimming and J lost 6 bases, with 11 bases between them.

This clone was found a few times. The chain uses TRBV2 and TRBJ2-1; 8 bases align to TRBD2. J gave up 2 bases and V 4 bases, and 7 bases lay outside the gene matches. The germline V gene has CDR1 SNHLY and CDR2 FYNNEI. The CDR3 sequence is 16 residues long. The CDR3 DNA is TGTGCCAGCAGTGGATTACTAGCGGAAGCCTACAATGAGCAGTTCTTC. It yields the protein CASSGLLAEAYNEQFF.

The V gene is TRBV27, the J gene TRBJ2-2; 7 bases are a match to TRBD2. V lost 4 bases to trimming and J lost 6 bases; unmatched junction nucleotides: 8. The CDR3 sequence is 15 residues long. Germline V lookup: CDR1 MNHEY, CDR2 SMNVEV (reference sequence). This CDR3 is CASSSTLRGAGELFF. The CDR3 DNA follows: TGTGCCAGCAGTTCTACGTTACGGGGGGCCGGGGAGCTGTTTTTT.

V usage is TRBV2 and J usage is TRBJ2-3; TRBD1 aligns across 7 bases. The CDR3 length is 17 residues. V trimming: 7 bases; J trimming: 9 bases; junction bases outside the gene matches: 22. The V gene's germline CDR1 is SNHLY and CDR2 FYNNEI. The DNA for the CDR3 is TGTGCCAGCATGAGACCGCCAGGACAGGCGCGCGTGAGGACGCAGTATTTT. Amino acid sequence: CASMRPPGQARVRTQYF.

This clone was detected only a few times. The J gene is TRBJ1-1, the V gene TRBV18, with D hard to call. The V end lost 1 base, the J end lost 1 base, and 10 bases lay between the germline ends. The CDR3 sequence is 15 residues long. From germline, CDR1 is KGHSH and CDR2 LQKENI. CDR3 in DNA: TGTGCCAGCTCACCACAGAACATCCAGAACACTGAAGCTTTCTTT. It is translated as CASSPQNIQNTEAFF.

The chain couples TRBV2 to TRBJ2-3; 10 nucleotides match TRBD2. The germline V gene encodes CDR1 SNHLY and CDR2 FYNNEI. This CDR3 spans 15 amino acids. Unmatched junction bases numbered 8, after V lost 6 bases and J lost 5 bases. The CDR3 here is CASRALAGVKDTQYF. DNA for the CDR3: TGTGCCAGCAGGGCGCTAGCGGGGGTAAAAGATACGCAGTATTTT.